Listed here are 8 T cell receptor beta chains from one sample, sequenced in a study of identical twins. TCRdb reprocessed the 5' RACE reads via MiXCR and lists one record per CDR3 protein. The data contain some 440,000 distinct CDR3 sequences, 20% to 30% of them singletons. Another study also made use of these data, one on T cells expressing NK-cell markers.

Sequenced material: CD4+ T cells sorted from blood. Receptors originate from a young woman in good health.

In its sample, this clonotype was seen a few times. An end of the junction does not agree with germline; a read error may underlie this. The chain joins TRBV7-7 to TRBJ2-3; D perhaps matches TRBD1 (5 bases). The V gene's germline CDR1 is SSHAT and CDR2 FNYEAQ (reference sequence). There are 13 residues in the CDR3. The CDR3 region is CASSFATGATQYF. CDR3 nucleotide sequence: TGTGCTAGCAGCTTTGCCACAGGAGCAACGCAGTATTTT.

The DNA of the CDR3 is TGCAGTGCTAGCGGGGGAGCTCTATATGGCTACACCTTC. This gives the protein CSASGGALYGYTF. The rearrangement links TRBV20-1 to TRBJ1-2, with a tentative D call TRBD1 (5 bases). This CDR3 has 13 residues. Germline values: CDR1 DFQATT, CDR2 SNEGSKA (reference sequence). Trimming pared 3 bases from V and 5 bases from J, leaving 13 bases between.

V is TRBV9 and J is TRBJ2-1, with TRBD2 matching 8 bases. The J segment lost 10 bases and the V segment lost 0 bases, leaving 0 bases of the junction unmatched. This CDR3 is 12 amino acids long. CDR1 and CDR2 from the germline V gene are SGDLS and YYNGEE. DNA for the CDR3: TGTGCCAGCAGCGTAGTAGCGGGAGAGCAGTTCTTC. Protein: CASSVVAGEQFF.

V and J are TRBV10-3 and TRBJ2-3, with no clear D. Trimming pared 10 bases from V and 6 bases from J, leaving 23 bases between. The CDR3 sequence is 15 residues long. Germline V gives CDR1 ENHRY, CDR2 SYGVKD. The CDR3 region has the DNA TGTGCCACCGCTACGGCGCTTCAGGTTGGGGATACGCAGTATTTT. This translates into CATATALQVGDTQYF.

V gene TRBV9 combines with J gene TRBJ2-5; the match to TRBD2 covers 11 bases. CDR1 is SGDLS and CDR2 is YYNGEE in the germline V gene. The V segment lost 0 bases and the J segment 1 base; nucleotides outside the gene matches: 14. The CDR3 contains 20 residues. CDR3 sequence reads: CASSVAWTSGPEPTQETQYF. DNA for the CDR3: TGTGCCAGCAGCGTAGCTTGGACTAGCGGGCCAGAACCAACCCAAGAGACCCAGTACTTC.

The rearrangement uses TRBV5-1 and TRBJ2-2; D is ambiguous. Between the trimmed V and J ends, which lost 3 bases and 4 bases, there was a span of 7 bases. The CDR3 runs to 13 residues. The germline V gene encodes CDR1 SGHRS and CDR2 YFSETQ. CDR3 residues: CASSSRSTGELFF. CDR3 in DNA: TGCGCCAGCAGCTCCAGATCCACCGGGGAGCTGTTTTTT. The whole variable domain, filled in from reference TRBV5-1 and TRBJ2-2, reads KAGVTQTPRYLIKTRGQQVTLSCSPISGHRSVSWYQQTPGQGLQFLFEYFSETQRNKGNFPGRFSGRQFSNSRSEMNVSTLELGDSALYLCASSSRSTGELFFGEGSRLTVL.

The rearrangement links TRBV7-9 to TRBJ2-4; D ambiguous. The CDR3 runs 10 residues. The V end was cut by 5 bases, the J end by 10 bases, with 6 bases between. Germline CDR1 reads SEHNR; CDR2 reads FQNEAQ (reference sequence). In DNA, the CDR3 is TGTGCCAGCAGCCGCGAAATTCAGTACTTC. Translated, it gives CASSREIQYF.

This clonotype was found a few times. The V gene is TRBV7-6, the J gene TRBJ2-5, with 9 bases that match TRBD2. The V segment lost 1 base and the J segment 3 bases; nucleotides outside the gene matches: 3. The germline CDR1 and CDR2 sequences are SGHVS and FNYEAQ. This CDR3 is built from 15 residues. The CDR3 protein is CASSLGVAGEETQYF. CDR3 bases: TGTGCCAGCAGCTTAGGGGTAGCGGGAGAAGAGACCCAGTACTTC.